This T cell receptor (beta chain) came from a study of cytomegalovirus exposure and HLA in healthy donors. Germline CDR1 is LGHNA and CDR2 is YSLEER. J gave up 6 bases and V 4 bases, and 11 bases lay outside the gene matches. This CDR3 region has 15 residues. The study ran its PCR with 60 Vbeta and 13 Jbeta primers. The assay was immunoSEQ multiplex PCR, and TCRdb's table has in-frame clones only and misses some. The sample consists of around 140,000 clones, over 65% of them appearing once. The material sequenced was PBMCs. The J gene is TRBJ1-1, the V gene TRBV4-3, with 7 bases lining up with TRBD1. The sequence derives from a middle-aged man in good health and CMV-seropositive. CDR3 loop: CASSLGANQGAEAFF. CDR3 coding DNA: TGCGCCAGCAGCCTAGGGGCGAACCAGGGGGCTGAAGCTTTCTTT.